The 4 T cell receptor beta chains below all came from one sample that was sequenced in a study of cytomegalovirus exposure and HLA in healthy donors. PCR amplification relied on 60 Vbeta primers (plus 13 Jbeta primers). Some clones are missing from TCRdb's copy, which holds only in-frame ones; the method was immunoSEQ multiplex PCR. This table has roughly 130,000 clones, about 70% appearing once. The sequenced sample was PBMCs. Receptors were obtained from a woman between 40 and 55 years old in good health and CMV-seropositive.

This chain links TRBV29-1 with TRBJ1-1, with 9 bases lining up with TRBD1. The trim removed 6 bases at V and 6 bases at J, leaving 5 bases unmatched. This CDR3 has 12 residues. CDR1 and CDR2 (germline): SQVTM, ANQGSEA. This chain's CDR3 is CSVGDRVSEAFF. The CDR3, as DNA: TGCAGCGTAGGGGACAGGGTCTCTGAAGCTTTCTTT.

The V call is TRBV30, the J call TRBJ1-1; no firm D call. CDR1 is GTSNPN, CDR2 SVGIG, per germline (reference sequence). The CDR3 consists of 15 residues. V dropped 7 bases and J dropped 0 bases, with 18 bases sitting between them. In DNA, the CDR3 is TGTGCCTCGGACTCGGACGGCCTCATGAACACTGAAGCTTTCTTT. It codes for CASDSDGLMNTEAFF.

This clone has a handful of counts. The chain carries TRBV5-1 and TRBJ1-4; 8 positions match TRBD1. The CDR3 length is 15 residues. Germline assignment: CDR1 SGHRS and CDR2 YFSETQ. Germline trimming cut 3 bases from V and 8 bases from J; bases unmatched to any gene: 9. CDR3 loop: CASSWITGGSEKLFF. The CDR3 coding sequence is TGCGCCAGCAGCTGGATTACAGGGGGTAGCGAAAAACTGTTTTTT.

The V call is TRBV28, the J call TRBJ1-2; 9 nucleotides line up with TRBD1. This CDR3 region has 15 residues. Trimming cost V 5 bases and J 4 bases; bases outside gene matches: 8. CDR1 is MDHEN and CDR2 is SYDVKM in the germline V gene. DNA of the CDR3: TGTGCCAGCAGTACCCCGGGACAGGGCTCCTATGGCTACACCTTC. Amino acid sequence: CASSTPGQGSYGYTF.